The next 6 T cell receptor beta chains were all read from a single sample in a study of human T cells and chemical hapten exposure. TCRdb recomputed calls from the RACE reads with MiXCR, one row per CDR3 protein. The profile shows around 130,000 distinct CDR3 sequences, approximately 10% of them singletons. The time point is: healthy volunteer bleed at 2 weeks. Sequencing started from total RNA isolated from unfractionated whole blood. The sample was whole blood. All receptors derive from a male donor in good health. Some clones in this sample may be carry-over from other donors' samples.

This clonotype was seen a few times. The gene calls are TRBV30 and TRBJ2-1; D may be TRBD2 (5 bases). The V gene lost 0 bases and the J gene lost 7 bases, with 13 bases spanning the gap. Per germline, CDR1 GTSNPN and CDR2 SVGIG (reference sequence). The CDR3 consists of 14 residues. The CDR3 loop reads CAWSVTRPGNEQFF. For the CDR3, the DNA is TGTGCCTGGAGTGTAACCCGGCCGGGAAATGAGCAGTTCTTC. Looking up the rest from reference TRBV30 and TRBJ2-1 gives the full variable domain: SQTIHQWPATLVQPVGSPLSLECTVEGTSNPNLYWYRQAAGRGLQLLFYSVGIGQISSEVPQNLSASRPQDRQFILSSKKLLLSDSGFYLCAWSVTRPGNEQFFGPGTRLTVL.

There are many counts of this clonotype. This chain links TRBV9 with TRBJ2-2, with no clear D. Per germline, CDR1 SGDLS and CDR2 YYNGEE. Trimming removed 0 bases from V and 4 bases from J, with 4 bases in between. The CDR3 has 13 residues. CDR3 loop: CASSVAGTGELFF. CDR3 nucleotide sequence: TGTGCCAGCAGCGTAGCGGGCACCGGGGAGCTGTTTTTT.

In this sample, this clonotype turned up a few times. This CDR3 reads CATRERTGGDGNQPQHF. The CDR3 DNA follows: TGTGCCACTCGCGAGAGGACAGGGGGCGATGGCAATCAGCCCCAGCATTTT. The chain couples TRBV10-3 to TRBJ1-5, with TRBD1 matching over 11 bases. V shed 10 bases, J shed 2 bases, and the junction held 13 bases outside the gene matches. The CDR3 has 17 residues. Germline assignment: CDR1 ENHRY and CDR2 SYGVKD.

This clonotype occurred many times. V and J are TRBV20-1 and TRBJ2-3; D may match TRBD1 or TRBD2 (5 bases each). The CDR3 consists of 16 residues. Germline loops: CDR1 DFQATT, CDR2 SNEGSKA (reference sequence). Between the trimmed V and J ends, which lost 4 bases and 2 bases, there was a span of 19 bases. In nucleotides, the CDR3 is TGCAGTGCTAACCCTCCCTCGGGGCGGGTCACAGATACGCAGTATTTT. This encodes CSANPPSGRVTDTQYF.

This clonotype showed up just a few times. The CDR3 loop is CATSEMGQQNQPQHF. CDR3 DNA sequence: TGTGCCACCAGTGAGATGGGACAGCAAAATCAGCCCCAGCATTTT. The chain joins TRBV15 to TRBJ1-5, with 7 nucleotides matching TRBD1. This CDR3 comprises 15 residues. Germline V gives CDR1 LNHNV, CDR2 YYDKDF (reference sequence). V was pared by 6 bases and J by 4 bases, with 9 bases of the junction left unmatched.

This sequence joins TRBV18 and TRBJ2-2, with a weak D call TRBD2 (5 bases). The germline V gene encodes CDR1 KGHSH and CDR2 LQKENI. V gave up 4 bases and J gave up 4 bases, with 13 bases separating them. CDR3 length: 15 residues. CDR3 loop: CASSQEGSRTGELFF. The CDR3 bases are TGTGCCAGCTCACAAGAGGGCTCCCGCACCGGGGAGCTGTTTTTT.